This T cell receptor (beta chain) was sequenced for a study of beta chain features in type 1 diabetes. Findings and caveats of the study: A moderate, significant TCRB CDR3 shortening appeared in type 1 diabetes across four CD4+ subsets. Researchers caution that PCR might favor shorter templates, equally among patients and controls. Among patients, naive, central memory and Treg TCRB repertoires appeared more similar than among healthy donors.

Markers CD45RO/CCR7/CD25/CD127/CD95/CD27 served to sort CD4+ naive, central memory, regulatory and stem cell-like memory cells. The V gene lost 2 bases and the J gene lost 2 bases, with 11 bases spanning the gap. The CDR3 contains 15 residues. The germline CDR1 and CDR2 sequences are SGHTA and FQGNSA. What was sequenced were expressed TCRB transcripts, since all of the isolated RNA had been reverse transcribed. Only in-frame clones appear in the TCRdb table, and some are missing; sequencing was by immunoSEQ multiplex PCR. This table has over 500,000 clones, roughly a sixth appearing once. This clone came up a few times. The antigen is undetermined.

Sequencing input: naive CD4+ T cells from blood. The TCR was taken from a man between 18 and 35 years old in good health. The chain links TRBV7-2 to TRBJ2-3, with a possible D match to TRBD1 (6 bases). Written as DNA, the CDR3 is TGTGCCAGCAGCTTAAAACAGGGCATCACAGATACGCAGTATTTT. This codes for CASSLKQGITDTQYF.